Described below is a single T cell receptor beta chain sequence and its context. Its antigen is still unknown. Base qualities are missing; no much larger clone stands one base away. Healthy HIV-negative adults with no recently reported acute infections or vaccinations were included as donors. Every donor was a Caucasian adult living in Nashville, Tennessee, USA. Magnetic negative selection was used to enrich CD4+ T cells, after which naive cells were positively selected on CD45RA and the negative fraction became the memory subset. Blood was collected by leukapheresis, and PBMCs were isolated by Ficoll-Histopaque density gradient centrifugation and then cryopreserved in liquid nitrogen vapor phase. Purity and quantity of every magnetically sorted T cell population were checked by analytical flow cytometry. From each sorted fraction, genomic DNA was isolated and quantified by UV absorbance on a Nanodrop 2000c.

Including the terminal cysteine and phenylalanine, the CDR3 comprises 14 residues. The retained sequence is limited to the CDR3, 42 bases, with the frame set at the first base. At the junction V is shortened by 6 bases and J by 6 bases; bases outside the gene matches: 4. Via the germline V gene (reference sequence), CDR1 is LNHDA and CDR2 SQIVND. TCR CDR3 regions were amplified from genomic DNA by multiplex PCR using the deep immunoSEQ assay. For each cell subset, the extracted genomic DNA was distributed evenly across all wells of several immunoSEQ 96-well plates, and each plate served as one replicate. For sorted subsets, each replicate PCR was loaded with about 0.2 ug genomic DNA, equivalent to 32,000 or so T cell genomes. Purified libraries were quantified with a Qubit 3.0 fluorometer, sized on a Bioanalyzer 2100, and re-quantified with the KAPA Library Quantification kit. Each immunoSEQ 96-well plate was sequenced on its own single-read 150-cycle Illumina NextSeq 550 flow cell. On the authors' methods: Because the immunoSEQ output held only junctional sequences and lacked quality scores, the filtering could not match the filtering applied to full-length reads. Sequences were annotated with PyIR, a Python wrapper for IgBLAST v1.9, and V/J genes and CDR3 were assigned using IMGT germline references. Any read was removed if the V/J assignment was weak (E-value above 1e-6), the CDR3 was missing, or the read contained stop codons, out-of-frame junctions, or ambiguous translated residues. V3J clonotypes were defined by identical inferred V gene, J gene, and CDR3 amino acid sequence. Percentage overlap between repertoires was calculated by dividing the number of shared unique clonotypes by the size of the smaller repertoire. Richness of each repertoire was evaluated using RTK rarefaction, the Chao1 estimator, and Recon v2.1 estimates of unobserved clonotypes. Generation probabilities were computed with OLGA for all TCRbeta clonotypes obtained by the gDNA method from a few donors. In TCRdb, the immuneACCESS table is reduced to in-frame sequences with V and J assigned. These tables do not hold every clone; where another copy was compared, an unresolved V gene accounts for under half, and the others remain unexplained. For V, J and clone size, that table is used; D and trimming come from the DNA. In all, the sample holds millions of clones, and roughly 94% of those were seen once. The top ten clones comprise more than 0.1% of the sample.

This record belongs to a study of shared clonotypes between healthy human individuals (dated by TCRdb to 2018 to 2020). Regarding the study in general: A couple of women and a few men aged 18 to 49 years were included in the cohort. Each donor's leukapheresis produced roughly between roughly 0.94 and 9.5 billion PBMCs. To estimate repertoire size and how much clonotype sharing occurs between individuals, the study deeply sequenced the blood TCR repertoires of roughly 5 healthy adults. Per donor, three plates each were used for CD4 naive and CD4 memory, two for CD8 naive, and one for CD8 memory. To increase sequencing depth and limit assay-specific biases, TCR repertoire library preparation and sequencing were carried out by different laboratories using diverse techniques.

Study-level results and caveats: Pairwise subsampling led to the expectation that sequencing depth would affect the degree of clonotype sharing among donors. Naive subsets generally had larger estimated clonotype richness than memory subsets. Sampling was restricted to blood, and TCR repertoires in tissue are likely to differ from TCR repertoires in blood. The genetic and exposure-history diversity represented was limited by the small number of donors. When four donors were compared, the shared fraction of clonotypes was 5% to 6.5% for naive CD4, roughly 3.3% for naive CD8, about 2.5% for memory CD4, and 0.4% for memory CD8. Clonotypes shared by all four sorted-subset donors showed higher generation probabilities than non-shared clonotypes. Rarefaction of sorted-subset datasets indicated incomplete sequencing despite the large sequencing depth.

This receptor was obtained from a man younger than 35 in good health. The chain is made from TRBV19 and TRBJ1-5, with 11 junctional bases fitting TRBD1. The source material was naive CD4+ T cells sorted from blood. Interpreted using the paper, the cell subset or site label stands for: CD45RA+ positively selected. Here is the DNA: TGTGCCAGTAGCCCAGGACAGGGGGCTCAGCCCCAGCATTTT. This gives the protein CASSPGQGAQPQHF.